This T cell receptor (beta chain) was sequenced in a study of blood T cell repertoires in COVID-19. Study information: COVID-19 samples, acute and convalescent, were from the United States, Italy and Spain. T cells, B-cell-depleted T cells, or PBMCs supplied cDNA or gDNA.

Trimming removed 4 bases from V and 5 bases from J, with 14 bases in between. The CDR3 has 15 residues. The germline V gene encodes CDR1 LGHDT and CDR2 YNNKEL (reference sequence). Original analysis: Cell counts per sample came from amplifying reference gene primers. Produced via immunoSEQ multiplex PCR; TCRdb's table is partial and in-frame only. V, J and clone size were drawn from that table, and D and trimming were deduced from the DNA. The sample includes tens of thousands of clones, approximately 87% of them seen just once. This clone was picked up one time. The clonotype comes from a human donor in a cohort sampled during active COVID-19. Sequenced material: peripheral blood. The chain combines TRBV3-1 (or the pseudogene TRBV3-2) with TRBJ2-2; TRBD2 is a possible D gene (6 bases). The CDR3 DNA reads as TGTGCCAGCAGCCCACCTACTAGCTCGACCGGGGAGCTGTTTTTT. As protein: CASSPPTSSTGELFF.